This TCR beta chain was sequenced in a study of cytotoxic CD8 clonotypes in ibrutinib-treated CLL. Regarding the study as a whole: Once treatment began, public clonotypes, which were uncommon, contracted or stayed stable.

Regarding this clone: Its antigen is unknown.

The assay was immunoSEQ multiplex PCR, and TCRdb's table has in-frame clones only and misses some. The table has about 140,000 clones, around 93% seen once. Germline V lookup: CDR1 SGDLS, CDR2 YYNGEE. The CDR3 consists of 14 residues. J lost 7 bases, V lost 0 bases, and 2 bases had no gene match. The TCR was taken from a human donor with chronic lymphocytic leukemia. The source was PBMCs, collected after 12 months of ibrutinib treatment. The V gene is TRBV9, the J gene TRBJ1-5; 9 nucleotides align to TRBD1. CDR3 loop: CASSVGTGEQPQHF. The CDR3 nucleotides are TGTGCCAGCAGCGTAGGGACAGGGGAGCAGCCCCAGCATTTT.